The T cell receptor beta chain under discussion was sequenced for a study of cytomegalovirus exposure and HLA in healthy donors. Regarding the study as a whole: The number of N-insertions in an Asian-associated ancestry cluster was reportedly below the approximately 700-donor mean in a later analysis. TCR beta sequences numbering 15,000 to 20,000 were associated with HLA alleles at 0.05 false discovery rate in a later analysis. Productive status was seen about 87% or about 30% of the time for most TCR beta V segments in an earlier analysis.

In the case of this clone: Its target is not known.

Healthy bone marrow donors made up the cohort. The PCR employed 60 Vbeta primers together with 13 Jbeta primers. Generated by immunoSEQ multiplex PCR, the TCRdb table keeps only in-frame clones and is missing some. The sample consists of 150,000 or so clones, around two thirds of them appearing once. The CDR3 totals 16 residues. This TCR was sampled from a man younger than 40 in good health and CMV-seropositive. The rearrangement links TRBV1 to TRBJ2-7; the D call in the table, TRBD2, was not verified against the DNA. TRBV1 is designated a pseudogene. Sequencing was performed on PBMCs. CDR3 protein: CTSSQDRGPICNEQYF. The CDR3 DNA sequence: TGCACCAGCAGCCAAGATCGAGGTCCGATTTGCAACGAGCAGTACTTC.